The clone carrying this TCR beta chain came up a few times. The antigen is not known. The data stem from a study of blood T cells in healthy people across ages. Study-wide results and caveats: Unsorted PBMCs blocked a conclusive comparison of naive and antigen-experienced cells. Nothing was known about donor CMV status, and this possibly confounded expanded clonotype changes.

Alongside a J-beta primer mix, a sample-barcoded 5' primer served in a second PCR lasting about 7 to 12 cycles. In TCRdb, the 5' RACE reads were re-called with MiXCR into one record per CDR3 protein. This table holds around 1,000,000 distinct CDR3 sequences, around 27% found once. V was clipped by 2 bases and J by 2 bases, with 6 bases between them. Germline V lookup: CDR1 DFQATT, CDR2 SNEGSKA (reference sequence). The CDR3 contains 12 residues. This same sample was also taken into another study, of T cells of mothers and their children. That study adds: Each 15 ul cDNA reaction used roughly 1.6 ug RNA; all RNA was used. From each mother came over 8.5 million TCR beta CDR3 reads, and from each child came some 3.2 million.

The clonotype comes from a girl aged 2-9 years in good health. V is TRBV20-1 and J is TRBJ2-5, with D unclear. Sequencing used blood. CDR3 sequence reads: CSARKVQETQYF. The CDR3 coding sequence is TGCAGTGCTAGAAAAGTACAAGAGACCCAGTACTTC.